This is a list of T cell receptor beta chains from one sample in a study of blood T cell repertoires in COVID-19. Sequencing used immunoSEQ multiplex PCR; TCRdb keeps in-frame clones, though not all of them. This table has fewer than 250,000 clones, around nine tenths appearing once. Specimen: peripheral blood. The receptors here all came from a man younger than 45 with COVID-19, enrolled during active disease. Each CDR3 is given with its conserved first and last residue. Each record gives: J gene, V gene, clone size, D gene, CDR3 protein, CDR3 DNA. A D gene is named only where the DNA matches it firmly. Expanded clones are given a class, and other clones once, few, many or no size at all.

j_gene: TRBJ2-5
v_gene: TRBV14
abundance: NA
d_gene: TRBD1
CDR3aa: CASSYQGADETQYF
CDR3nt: TGTGCCAGCAGCTACCAGGGGGCGGACGAGACCCAGTACTTC

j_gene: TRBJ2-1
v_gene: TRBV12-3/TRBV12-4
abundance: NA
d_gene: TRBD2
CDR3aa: CASRPSGNEQFF
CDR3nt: TGTGCCAGCAGGCCTAGCGGCAATGAGCAGTTCTTC

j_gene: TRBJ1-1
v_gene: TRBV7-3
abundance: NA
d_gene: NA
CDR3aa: CASSPGQSGTEAFF
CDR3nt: TGTGCCAGCAGCCCCGGACAGTCCGGCACTGAAGCTTTCTTT

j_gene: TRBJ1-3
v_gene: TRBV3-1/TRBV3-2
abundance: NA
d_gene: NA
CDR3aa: CASSQVGGPGNTIYF
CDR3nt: TGTGCCAGCAGCCAAGTCGGGGGGCCTGGAAACACCATATATTTT

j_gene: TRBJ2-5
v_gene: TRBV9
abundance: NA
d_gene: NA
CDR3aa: CASSVASRAGEETQYF
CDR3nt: TGTGCCAGCAGCGTAGCGTCGAGGGCCGGGGAGGAGACCCAGTACTTC

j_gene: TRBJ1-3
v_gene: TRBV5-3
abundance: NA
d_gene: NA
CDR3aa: CARSKLSLPAGSGNTIYF
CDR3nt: TGTGCCAGAAGCAAACTTTCACTCCCCGCGGGGTCTGGAAACACCATATATTTT

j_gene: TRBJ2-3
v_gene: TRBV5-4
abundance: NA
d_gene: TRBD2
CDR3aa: CASSLGLAGRTDTQYF
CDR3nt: TGTGCCAGCAGCTTGGGACTAGCGGGTCGCACAGATACGCAGTATTTT

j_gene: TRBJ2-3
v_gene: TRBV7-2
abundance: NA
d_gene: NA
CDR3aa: CASRSGLIGTDTQYF
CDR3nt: TGTGCCAGCAGGTCCGGACTGATTGGCACAGATACGCAGTATTTT

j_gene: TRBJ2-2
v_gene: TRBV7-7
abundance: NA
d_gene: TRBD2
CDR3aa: CASSPLAGGHYTGELFF
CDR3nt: TGTGCCAGCAGCCCACTAGCGGGGGGGCATTACACCGGGGAGCTGTTTTTT

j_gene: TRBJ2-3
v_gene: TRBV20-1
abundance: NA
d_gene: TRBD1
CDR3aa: CSASPRGFADTQYF
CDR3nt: TGCAGTGCTAGTCCCAGGGGGTTTGCAGATACGCAGTATTTT

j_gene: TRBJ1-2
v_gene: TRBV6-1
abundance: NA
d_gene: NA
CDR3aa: CASSESQGIYGYTF
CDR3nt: TGTGCCAGCAGTGAGAGCCAGGGCATATATGGCTACACCTTC

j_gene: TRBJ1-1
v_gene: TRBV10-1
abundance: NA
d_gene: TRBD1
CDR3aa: CASRGTGGETTEAFF
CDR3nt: TGCGCCAGCAGAGGGACAGGGGGCGAGACCACTGAAGCTTTCTTT

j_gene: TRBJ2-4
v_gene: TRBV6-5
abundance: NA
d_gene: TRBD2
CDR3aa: CASLHSGAQNIQYF
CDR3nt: TGTGCCAGCCTACATAGCGGGGCCCAAAACATTCAGTACTTC

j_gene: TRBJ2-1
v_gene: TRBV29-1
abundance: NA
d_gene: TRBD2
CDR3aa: CSVEEASGDPKRDEQFF
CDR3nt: TGCAGCGTTGAAGAGGCTAGCGGGGACCCCAAACGGGATGAGCAGTTCTTC

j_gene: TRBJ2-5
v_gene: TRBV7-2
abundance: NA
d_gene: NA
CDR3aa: CASSFSGYQETQYF
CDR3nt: TGTGCCAGCAGCTTTTCGGGGTACCAAGAGACCCAGTACTTC

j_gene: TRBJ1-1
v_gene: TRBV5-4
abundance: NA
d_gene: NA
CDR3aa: CASSLEGRLNTEAFF
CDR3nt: TGTGCCAGCAGCTTGGAAGGCAGGTTGAACACTGAAGCTTTCTTT

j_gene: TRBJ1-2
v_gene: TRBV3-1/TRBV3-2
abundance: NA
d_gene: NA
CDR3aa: CASSQEVGRAYGYTF
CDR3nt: TGTGCCAGCAGCCAAGAGGTGGGCAGGGCTTATGGCTACACCTTC

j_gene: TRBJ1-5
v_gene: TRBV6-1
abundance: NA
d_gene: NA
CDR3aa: CASSEMGSGSQPQHF
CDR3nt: TGTGCCAGCAGTGAAATGGGTTCAGGCAGTCAGCCCCAGCATTTT

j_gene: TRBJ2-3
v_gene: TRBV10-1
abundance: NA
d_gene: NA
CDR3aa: CASSESTSVRGADTQYF
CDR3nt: TGCGCCAGCAGTGAGTCGACAAGTGTCCGGGGAGCGGATACGCAGTATTTT

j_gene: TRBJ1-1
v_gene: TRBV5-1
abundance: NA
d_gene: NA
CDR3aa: CASSYELPRVNEAFF
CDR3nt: TGCGCCAGCAGTTACGAGTTACCCAGGGTAAATGAAGCTTTCTTT

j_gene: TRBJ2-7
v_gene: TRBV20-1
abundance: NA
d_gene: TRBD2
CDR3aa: CSASSGTSGGSEQYF
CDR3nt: TGCAGTGCTAGTTCCGGGACTAGCGGGGGTAGCGAGCAGTACTTC

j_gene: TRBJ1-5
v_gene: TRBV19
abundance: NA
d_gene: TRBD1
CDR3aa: CASSQGVGSNQPQHF
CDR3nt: TGTGCCAGTAGTCAGGGGGTTGGGAGCAATCAGCCCCAGCATTTT

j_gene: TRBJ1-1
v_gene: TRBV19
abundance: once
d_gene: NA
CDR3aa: CASSLFPWSTEAFF
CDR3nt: TGTGCCTCAAGCCTCTTCCCATGGTCCACTGAAGCTTTCTTT

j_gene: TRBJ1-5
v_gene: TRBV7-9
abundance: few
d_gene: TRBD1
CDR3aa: CASSASGTGYSNQPQHF
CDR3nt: TGTGCCAGCAGCGCCTCCGGGACAGGGTATAGCAATCAGCCCCAGCATTTT

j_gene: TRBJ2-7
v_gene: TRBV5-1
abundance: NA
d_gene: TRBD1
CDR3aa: CASSPTGGIHEQYF
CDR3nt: TGCGCCAGCAGCCCGACAGGGGGCATCCACGAGCAGTACTTC

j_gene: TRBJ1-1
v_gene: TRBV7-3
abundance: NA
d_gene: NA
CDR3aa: CASSLTGRTRVQMNTEAFF
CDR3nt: TGTGCCAGCAGCTTAACTGGTCGGACACGAGTCCAAATGAACACTGAAGCTTTCTTT

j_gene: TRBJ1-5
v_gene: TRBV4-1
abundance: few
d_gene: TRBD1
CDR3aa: CASSRGQGRNQPQHF
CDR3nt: TGCGCCAGCAGCCGGGGACAGGGCCGAAATCAGCCCCAGCATTTT

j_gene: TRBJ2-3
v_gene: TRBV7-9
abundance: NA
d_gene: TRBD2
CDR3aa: CASSFVYSGDSTDTQYF
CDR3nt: TGTGCCAGCAGCTTCGTTTATAGCGGGGATAGCACAGATACGCAGTATTTT

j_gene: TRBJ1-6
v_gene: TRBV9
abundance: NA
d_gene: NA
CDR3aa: CASSVAADNSPLHF
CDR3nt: TGTGCCAGCAGCGTAGCGGCGGATAATTCACCCCTCCACTTT

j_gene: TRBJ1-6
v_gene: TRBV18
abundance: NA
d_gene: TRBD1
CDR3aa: CASSQRTGSSYNSPLHF
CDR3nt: TGTGCCAGCTCACAACGGACAGGGAGCTCCTATAATTCACCCCTCCACTTT

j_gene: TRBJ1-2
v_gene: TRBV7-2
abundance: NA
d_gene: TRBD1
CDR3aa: CASSNSGTVNYGYTF
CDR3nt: TGTGCCAGCAGCAACTCCGGGACAGTTAACTATGGCTACACCTTC

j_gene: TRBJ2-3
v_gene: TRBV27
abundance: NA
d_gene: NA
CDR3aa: CASRPEPSQYTQYF
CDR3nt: TGTGCCAGCAGACCGGAGCCGAGCCAGTATACGCAGTATTTT

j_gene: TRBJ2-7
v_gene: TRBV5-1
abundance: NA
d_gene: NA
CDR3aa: CASSLVDRPPSEQYF
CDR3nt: TGCGCCAGCAGCTTGGTTGACAGGCCCCCGAGCGAGCAGTACTTC

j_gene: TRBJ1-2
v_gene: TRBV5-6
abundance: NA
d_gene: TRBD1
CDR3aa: CASSYPQTGGGYGYTF
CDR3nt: TGTGCCAGCAGCTACCCTCAGACAGGGGGCGGCTATGGCTACACCTTC

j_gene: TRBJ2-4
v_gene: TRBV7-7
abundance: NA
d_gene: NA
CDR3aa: CASSLGHGENIQYF
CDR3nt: TGTGCCAGCAGCTTAGGGCATGGTGAAAACATTCAGTACTTC